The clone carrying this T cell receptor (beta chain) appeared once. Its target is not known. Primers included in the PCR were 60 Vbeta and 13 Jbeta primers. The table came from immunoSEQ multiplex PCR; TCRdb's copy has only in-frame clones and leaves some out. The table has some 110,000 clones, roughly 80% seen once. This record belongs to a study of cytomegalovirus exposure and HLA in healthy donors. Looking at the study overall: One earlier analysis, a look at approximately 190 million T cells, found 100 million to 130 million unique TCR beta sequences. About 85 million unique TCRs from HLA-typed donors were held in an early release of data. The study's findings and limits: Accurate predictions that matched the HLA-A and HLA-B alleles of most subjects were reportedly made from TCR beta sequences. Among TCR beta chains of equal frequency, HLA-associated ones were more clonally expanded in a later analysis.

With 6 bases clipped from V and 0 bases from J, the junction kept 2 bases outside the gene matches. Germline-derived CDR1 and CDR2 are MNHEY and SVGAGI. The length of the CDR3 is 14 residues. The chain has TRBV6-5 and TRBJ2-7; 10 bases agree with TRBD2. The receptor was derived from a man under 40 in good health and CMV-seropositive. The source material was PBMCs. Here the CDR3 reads CASRGLADSYEQYV. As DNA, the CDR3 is TGTGCCAGCAGAGGACTAGCGGACTCCTACGAGCAGTACGTC.